Sequencing of this TCR beta chain was carried out in a study of T cell repertoires in cytomegalovirus infection. At the level of the study: Use of recently identified HLA-C-restricted and well-studied HLA-B-restricted CMV epitopes was part of the study. Both a matching HLA type and CMV infection were indicated by public TCR beta signatures. Study results and limitations: Carriage of CMV together with the relevant HLA was identifiable through cumulative public TCR beta family frequency. It was HLA-C-restricted CMV-specific TCR beta clonotypes that dominated the response ex vivo.

V gave up 8 bases and J gave up 5 bases; unmatched junction bases: 8. This CDR3 contains 13 residues. TCRdb re-called the reads with MiXCR, one entry per CDR3 protein. This repertoire shows approximately 590,000 distinct CDR3 sequences, 35% to 50% found once; its top ten account for roughly 50%. This clonotype was detected only a few times. Its antigen is unknown. J is TRBJ2-5 and V is TRBV12-3 or TRBV12-4; 7 bases are a match to TRBD2. This sequence originates from a human donor in good health (CMV status not recorded). Some clones in this sample may be carry-over from other donors' samples. The source material was cultured PBMCs, sampled from culture after CMV antigen stimulation. The CDR3 nucleotides read TGTGCCAGCCGGGGGAGGGGAGCGGAGACCCAGTACTTC. Protein sequence: CASRGRGAETQYF.